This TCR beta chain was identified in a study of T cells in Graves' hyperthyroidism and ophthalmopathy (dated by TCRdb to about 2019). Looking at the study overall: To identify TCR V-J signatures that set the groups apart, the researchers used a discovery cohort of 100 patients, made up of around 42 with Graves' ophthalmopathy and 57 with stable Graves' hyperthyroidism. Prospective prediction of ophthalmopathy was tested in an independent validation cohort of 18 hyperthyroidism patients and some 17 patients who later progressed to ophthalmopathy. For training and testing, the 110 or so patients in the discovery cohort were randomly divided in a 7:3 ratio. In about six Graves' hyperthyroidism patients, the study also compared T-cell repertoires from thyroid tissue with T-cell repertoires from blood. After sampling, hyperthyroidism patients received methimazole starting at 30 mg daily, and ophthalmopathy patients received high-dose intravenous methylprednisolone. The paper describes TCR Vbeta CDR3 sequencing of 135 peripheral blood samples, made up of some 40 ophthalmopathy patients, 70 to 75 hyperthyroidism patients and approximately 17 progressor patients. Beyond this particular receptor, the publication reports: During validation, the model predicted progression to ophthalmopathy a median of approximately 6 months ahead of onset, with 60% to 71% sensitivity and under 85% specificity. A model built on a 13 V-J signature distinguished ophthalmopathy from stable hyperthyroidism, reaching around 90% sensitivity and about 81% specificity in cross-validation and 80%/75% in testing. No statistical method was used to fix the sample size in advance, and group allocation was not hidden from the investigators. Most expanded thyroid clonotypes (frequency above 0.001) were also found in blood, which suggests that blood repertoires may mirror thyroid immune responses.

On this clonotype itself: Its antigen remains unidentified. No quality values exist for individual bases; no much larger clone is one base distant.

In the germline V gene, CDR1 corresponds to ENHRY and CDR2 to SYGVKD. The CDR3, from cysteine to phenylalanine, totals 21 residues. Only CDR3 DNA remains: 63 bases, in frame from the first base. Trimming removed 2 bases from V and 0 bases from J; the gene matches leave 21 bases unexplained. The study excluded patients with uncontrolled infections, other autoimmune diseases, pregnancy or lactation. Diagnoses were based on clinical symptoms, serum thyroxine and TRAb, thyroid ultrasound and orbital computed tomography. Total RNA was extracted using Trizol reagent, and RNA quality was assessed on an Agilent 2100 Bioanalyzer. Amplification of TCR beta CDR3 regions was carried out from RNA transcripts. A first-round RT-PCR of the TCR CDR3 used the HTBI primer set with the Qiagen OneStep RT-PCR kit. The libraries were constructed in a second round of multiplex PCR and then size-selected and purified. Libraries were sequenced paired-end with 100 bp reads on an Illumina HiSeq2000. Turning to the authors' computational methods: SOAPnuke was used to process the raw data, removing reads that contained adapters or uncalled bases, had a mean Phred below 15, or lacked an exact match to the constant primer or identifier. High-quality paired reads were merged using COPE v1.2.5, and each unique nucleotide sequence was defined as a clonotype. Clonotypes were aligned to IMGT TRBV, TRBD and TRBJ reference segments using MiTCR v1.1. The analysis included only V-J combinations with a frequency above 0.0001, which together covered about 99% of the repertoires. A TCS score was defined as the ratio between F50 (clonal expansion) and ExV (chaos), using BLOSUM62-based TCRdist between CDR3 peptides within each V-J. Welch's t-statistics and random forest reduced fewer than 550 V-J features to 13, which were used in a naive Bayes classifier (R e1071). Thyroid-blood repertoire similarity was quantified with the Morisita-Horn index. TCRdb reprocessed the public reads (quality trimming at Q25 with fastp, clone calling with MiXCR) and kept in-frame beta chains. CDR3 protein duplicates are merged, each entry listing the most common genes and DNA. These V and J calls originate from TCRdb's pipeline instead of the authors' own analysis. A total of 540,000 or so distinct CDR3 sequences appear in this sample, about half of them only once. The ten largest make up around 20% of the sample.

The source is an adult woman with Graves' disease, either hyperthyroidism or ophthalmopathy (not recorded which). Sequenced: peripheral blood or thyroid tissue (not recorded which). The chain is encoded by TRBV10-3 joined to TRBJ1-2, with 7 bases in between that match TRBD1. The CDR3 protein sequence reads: CAISEGSNRPDRLRANYGYTF. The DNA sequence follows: TGTGCCATCAGTGAGGGTTCAAATCGACCGGACAGGCTTAGAGCTAACTATGGCTACACCTTC.